Reported below is one T cell receptor (beta chain). This sample was taken from a study of PD-1 and CTLA-4 blockade in melanoma. This table comes from immunoSEQ multiplex PCR, and its TCRdb copy is limited to in-frame clones, with some not included. The table lists approximately 15,000 clones, around two thirds of them singletons. V was cut by 2 bases and J by 6 bases, with 7 bases left in between. Germline assignment: CDR1 SGHDT and CDR2 YYEEEE. CDR3 length equals 12 residues. The receptor was isolated from a human donor with melanoma. The chain recombines TRBV5-6 with TRBJ2-3; D unresolved. The material was CD8+ T cells from peripheral blood, obtained from a patient given anti-PD-1 treatment. In DNA, the CDR3 is TGTGCCAGCAGCTTCGGCTCGGATACGCAGTATTTT. It yields the protein CASSFGSDTQYF.